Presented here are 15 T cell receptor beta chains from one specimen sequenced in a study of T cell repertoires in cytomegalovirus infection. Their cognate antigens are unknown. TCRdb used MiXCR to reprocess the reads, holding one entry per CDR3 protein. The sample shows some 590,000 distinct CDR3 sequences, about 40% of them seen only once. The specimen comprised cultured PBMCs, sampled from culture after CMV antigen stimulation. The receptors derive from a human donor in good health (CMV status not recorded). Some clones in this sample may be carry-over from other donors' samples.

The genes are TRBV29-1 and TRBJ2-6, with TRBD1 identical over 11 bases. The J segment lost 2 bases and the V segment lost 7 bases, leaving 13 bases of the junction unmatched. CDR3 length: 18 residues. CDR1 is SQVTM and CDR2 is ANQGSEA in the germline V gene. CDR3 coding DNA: TGCAGCGATCAGCCGGGACAGGGGGTTTTGGCTGGGGCCAACGTCCTGACTTTC. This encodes CSDQPGQGVLAGANVLTF.

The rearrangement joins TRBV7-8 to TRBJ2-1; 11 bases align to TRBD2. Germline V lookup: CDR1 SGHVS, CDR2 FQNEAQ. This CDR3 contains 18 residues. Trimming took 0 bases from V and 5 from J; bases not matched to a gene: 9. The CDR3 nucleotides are TGTGCCAGCAGCTTAGCGTTGGTAGCGGGGGGGCTGGACAATGAGCAGTTCTTC. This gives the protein CASSLALVAGGLDNEQFF. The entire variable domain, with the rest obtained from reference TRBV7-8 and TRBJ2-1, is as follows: GAGVSQSPRYKVAKRGQDVALRCDPISGHVSLFWYQQALGQGPEFLTYFQNEAQLDKSGLPSDRFFAERPEGSVSTLKIQRTQQEDSAVYLCASSLALVAGGLDNEQFFGPGTRLTVL.

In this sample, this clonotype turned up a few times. DNA of the CDR3: TGTGCCAGCAGCTCTTACAGCTCTGGGGCCAACGTCCTGACTTTC. As protein: CASSSYSSGANVLTF. The chain has TRBV7-8 and TRBJ2-6, with D hard to call. In germline, CDR1 is SGHVS, CDR2 FQNEAQ. V lost 4 bases and J lost 0, with 7 bases in between. The CDR3 is made up of 15 amino acids.

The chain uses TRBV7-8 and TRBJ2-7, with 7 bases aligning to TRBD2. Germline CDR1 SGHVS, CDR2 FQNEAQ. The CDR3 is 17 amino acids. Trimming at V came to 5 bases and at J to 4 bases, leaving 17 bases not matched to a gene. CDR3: CASSVPAYGRLGYEQYF. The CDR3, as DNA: TGTGCCAGCAGCGTCCCAGCCTACGGGAGGCTCGGGTACGAGCAGTACTTC.

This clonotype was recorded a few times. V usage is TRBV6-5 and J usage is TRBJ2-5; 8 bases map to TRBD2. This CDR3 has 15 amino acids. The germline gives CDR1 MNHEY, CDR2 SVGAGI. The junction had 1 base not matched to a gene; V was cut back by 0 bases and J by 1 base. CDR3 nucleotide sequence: TGTGCCAGCAGTTACTCGCGGGGGGCCCAAGAGACCCAGTACTTC. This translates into CASSYSRGAQETQYF.

This CDR3 is CASSTQDRRFGNTEAFF. The CDR3 DNA reads as TGTGCCAGTAGTACGCAGGACAGGCGATTCGGGAACACTGAAGCTTTCTTT. The rearrangement joins TRBV19 to TRBJ1-1; the match to TRBD1 covers 7 bases. In germline, CDR1 is LNHDA, CDR2 SQIVND (reference sequence). The CDR3 length is 17 residues. Germline trimming cut 4 bases from V and 1 base from J; bases unmatched to any gene: 12.

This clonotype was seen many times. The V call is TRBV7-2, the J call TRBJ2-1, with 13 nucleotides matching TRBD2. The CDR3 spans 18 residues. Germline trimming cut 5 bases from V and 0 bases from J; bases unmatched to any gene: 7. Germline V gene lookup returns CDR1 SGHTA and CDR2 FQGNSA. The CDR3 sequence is CASSLTSGRASSYNEQFF. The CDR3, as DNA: TGTGCCAGCAGCCTTACTAGCGGGAGGGCTAGCTCCTACAATGAGCAGTTCTTC.

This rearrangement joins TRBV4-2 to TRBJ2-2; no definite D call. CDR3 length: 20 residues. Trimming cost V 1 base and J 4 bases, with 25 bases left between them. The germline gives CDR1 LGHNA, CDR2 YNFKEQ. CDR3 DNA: TGTGCCAGCAGCCAAGTAGTGTTCGGTGGGGTGACCCGAGGCACCGGGGAGCTGTTTTTT. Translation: CASSQVVFGGVTRGTGELFF.

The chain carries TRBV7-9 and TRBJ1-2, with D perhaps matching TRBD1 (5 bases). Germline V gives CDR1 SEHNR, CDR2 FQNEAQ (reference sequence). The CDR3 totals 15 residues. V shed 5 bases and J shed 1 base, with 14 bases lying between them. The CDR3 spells CASSPRVGDNYGYTF. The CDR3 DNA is TGTGCCAGCAGCCCCCGAGTAGGGGATAACTATGGCTACACCTTC.

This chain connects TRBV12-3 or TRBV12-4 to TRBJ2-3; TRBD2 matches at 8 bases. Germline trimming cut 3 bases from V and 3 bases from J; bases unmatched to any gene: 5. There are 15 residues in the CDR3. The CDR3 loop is CASSFERGLTDTQYF. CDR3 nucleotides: TGTGCCAGCAGTTTTGAGCGGGGGTTGACAGATACGCAGTATTTT.

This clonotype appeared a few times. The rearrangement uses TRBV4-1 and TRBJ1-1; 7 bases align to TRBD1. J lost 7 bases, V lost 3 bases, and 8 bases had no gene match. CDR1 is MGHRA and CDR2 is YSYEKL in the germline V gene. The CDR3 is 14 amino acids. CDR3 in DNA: TGCGCCAGCAGCCACGGAAGGACAGGCGGTGAAGCTTTCTTT. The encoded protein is CASSHGRTGGEAFF.

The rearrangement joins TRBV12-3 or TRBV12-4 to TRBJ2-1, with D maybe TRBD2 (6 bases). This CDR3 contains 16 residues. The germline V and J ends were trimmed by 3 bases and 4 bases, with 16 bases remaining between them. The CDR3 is CASSLGLGTGYNEQFF. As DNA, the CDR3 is TGTGCCAGCAGTTTGGGGCTGGGGACTGGATACAATGAGCAGTTCTTC.

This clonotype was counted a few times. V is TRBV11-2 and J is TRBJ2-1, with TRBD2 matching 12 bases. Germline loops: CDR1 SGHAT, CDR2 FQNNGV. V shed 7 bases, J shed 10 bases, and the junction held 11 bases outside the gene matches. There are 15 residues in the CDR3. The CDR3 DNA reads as TGTGCCAGCACGTTGCATCGACTAGCGGGAGACGAGCAGTTCTTC. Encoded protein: CASTLHRLAGDEQFF.

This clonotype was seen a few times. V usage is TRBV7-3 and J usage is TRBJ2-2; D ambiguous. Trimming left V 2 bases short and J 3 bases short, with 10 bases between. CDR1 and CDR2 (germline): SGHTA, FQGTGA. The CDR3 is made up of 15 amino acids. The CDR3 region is CASSLWLKDTGELFF. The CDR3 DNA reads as TGTGCCAGCAGCTTATGGTTGAAAGACACCGGGGAGCTGTTTTTT.

CDR3 protein: CSVDRLAGGWWVTDTQYF. For the CDR3, the DNA is TGCAGCGTTGATCGGCTAGCGGGAGGATGGTGGGTCACAGATACGCAGTATTTT. The chain employs TRBV29-1 and TRBJ2-3, with 11 bases matching TRBD2. Losses at the gene ends were 3 bases for V and 2 bases for J; bases not matched to a gene: 13. The CDR3 runs to 18 residues. CDR1 is SQVTM, CDR2 ANQGSEA, per germline.